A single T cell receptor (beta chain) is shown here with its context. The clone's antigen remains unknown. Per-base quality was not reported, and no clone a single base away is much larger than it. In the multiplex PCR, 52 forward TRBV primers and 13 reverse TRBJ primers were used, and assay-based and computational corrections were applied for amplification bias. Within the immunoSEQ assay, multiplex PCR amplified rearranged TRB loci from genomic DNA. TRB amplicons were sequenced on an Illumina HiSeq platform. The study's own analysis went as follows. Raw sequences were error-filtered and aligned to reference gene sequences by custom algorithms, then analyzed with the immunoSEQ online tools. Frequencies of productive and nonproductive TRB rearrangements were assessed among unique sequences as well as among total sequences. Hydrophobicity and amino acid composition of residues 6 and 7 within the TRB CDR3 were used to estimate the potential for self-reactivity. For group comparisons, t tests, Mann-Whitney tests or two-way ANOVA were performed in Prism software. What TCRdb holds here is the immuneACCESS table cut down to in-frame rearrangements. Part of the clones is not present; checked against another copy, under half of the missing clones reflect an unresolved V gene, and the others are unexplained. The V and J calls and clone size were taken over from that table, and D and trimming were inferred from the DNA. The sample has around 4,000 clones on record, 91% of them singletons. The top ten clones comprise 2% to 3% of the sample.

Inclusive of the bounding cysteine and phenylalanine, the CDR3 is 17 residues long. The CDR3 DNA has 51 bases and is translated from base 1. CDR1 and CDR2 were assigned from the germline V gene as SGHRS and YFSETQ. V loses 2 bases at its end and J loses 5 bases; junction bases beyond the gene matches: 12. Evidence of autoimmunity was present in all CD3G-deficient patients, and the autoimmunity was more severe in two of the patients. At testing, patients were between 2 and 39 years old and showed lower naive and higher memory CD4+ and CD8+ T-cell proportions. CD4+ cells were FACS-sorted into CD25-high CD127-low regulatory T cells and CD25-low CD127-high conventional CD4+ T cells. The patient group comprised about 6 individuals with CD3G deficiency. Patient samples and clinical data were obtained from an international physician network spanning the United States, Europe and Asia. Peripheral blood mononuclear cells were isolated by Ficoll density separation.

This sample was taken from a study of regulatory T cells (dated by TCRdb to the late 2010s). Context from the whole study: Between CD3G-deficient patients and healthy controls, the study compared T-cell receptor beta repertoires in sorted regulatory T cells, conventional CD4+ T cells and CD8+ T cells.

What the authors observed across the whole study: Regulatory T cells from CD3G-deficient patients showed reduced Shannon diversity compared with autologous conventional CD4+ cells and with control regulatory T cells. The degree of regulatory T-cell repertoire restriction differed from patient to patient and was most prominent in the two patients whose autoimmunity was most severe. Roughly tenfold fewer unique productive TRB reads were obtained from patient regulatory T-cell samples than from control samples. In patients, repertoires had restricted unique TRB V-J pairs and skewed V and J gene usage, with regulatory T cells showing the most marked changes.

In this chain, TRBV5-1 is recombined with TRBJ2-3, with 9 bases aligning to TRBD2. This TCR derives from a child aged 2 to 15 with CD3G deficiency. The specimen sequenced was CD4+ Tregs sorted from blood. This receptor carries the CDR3 CASSFGGRASRGDTQYF. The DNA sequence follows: TGCGCCAGCAGCTTTGGCGGGAGGGCCAGCCGGGGAGATACGCAGTATTTT.